These 5 T cell receptor beta chains were all obtained from the same sample, sequenced in a study of blood T cell repertoires in COVID-19. Method: immunoSEQ multiplex PCR; TCRdb's copy keeps in-frame clones and lacks some. The sample has 150,000 or so clones, about 82% seen once; the top ten hold approximately 4.5%. Source material: peripheral blood. These receptors were taken from a woman of 80 years or more with active or convalescent COVID-19.

Only one count was recorded for this clone. J is TRBJ2-7 and V is TRBV5-1; TRBD1 agrees at 7 bases. This CDR3 contains 15 residues. Germline V gene sequence: CDR1 SGHRS, CDR2 YFSETQ. The V gene end was trimmed by 3 bases and the J gene end by 2 bases; junction bases not matched to a gene: 8. The DNA for the CDR3 is TGCGCCAGCAGCTACTACAGGGGTGCCCCCTACGAGCAGTACTTC. Translating it yields CASSYYRGAPYEQYF.

The V call is TRBV7-3, the J call TRBJ2-5, with 9 bases identical to TRBD2. Germline CDR1 is SGHTA and CDR2 is FQGTGA. With V trimmed by 4 bases and J by 3 bases, 9 bases remained unmatched. CDR3 length: 16 residues. CDR3: CASSSRPSGAKETQYF. DNA for the CDR3: TGTGCCAGCAGCTCCCGCCCTAGCGGGGCGAAAGAGACCCAGTACTTC.

With respect to this clone: The identical CDR3 is also encoded by other nucleotide sequences in the sample. The genes are TRBV11-1 and TRBJ1-6; D gene ambiguous. The CDR3 totals 16 residues. V lost 2 bases, J lost 0 bases, and 8 bases lay in between. CDR1 SGHAT and CDR2 FQDESV come from the germline V gene (reference sequence). CDR3 region: CASSLSGGSYNSPLHF. DNA for the CDR3: TGTGCCAGCAGCTTATCGGGAGGCTCCTATAATTCACCCCTCCACTTT.

The V gene is TRBV6-5, the J gene TRBJ1-2; 11 nucleotides line up with TRBD1. The CDR3 runs to 14 residues. Germline V lookup: CDR1 MNHEY, CDR2 SVGAGI. Trimming removed 2 bases from V and 8 bases from J; junction bases left unmatched: 4. CDR3 loop: CASSYVRTGGGYTF. The CDR3 bases are TGTGCCAGCAGTTACGTTCGGACAGGGGGCGGCTACACCTTC.

Details on this clone: The sample holds other DNA sequences that translate to the same CDR3. This chain connects TRBV30 to TRBJ1-5; no definite D call. The CDR3 is made up of 13 amino acids. The germline CDR1 and CDR2 sequences are GTSNPN and SVGIG (reference sequence). The ends were cut back, 1 base at V and 1 base at J, with 5 bases in the middle. Here the CDR3 reads CAWSGQSNQPQHF. CDR3 nucleotides: TGTGCCTGGAGTGGACAAAGCAATCAGCCCCAGCATTTT.